The rows below give T cell receptor beta chains drawn from one sample of a study of control samples from healthy donors and cancer patients. Here immunoSEQ multiplex PCR was the method, and the copy in TCRdb shows in-frame clones only, minus some. The repertoire includes fewer than 95,000 clones, around 85% of them detected once, and less than 2.5% sits in the top ten. The sample comprised blood. The receptors come from a woman between 40 and 50 years old in good health. Each CDR3 is given with its conserved first and last residue. Each record gives: D gene, V gene, J gene, clone size, CDR3 DNA, CDR3 protein. D genes are given only for firm matches. Expanded clones are given a class, and other clones once, few, many or no size at all.

>-|TRBV24-1|TRBJ2-1|few
TGTGCCACCAGTGATTCCACCCATGGAACCTACAATGAGCAGTTCTTC
CATSDSTHGTYNEQFF
>-|TRBV7-2|TRBJ2-3|-
TGTGCCAGCAGTCCAGTTGGGGCTATCACAGATACGCAGTATTTT
CASSPVGAITDTQYF
>-|TRBV5-5|TRBJ1-6|few
TGTGCCAGCAGCTTGGTGCTCCGTAATTCACCCCTCCACTTT
CASSLVLRNSPLHF
>TRBD1|TRBV9|TRBJ2-5|-
TGTGCCAGCAGCGTACGGACAGGGGGGGAAGAGACCCAGTACTTC
CASSVRTGGEETQYF
>-|TRBV6-5|TRBJ1-4|-
TGTGCCAGCAGTTACGGCGGAAACGAAAAACTGTTTTTT
CASSYGGNEKLFF
>TRBD1|TRBV6-2/TRBV6-3|TRBJ1-2|-
TGTGCCAGCAGTTACTCCGGGACAGGGGGCTTTGGCTATGGCTACACCTTC
CASSYSGTGGFGYGYTF
>TRBD1|TRBV30|TRBJ1-2|-
TGTGCCTGGAGTGCAGGGGGCAAGTATGGCTACACCTTC
CAWSAGGKYGYTF
>-|TRBV19|TRBJ1-5|few
TGTGCCAGTAGTATGGCAGTAAATAGCAATCAGCCCCAGCATTTT
CASSMAVNSNQPQHF
>TRBD1|TRBV7-7|TRBJ2-2|-
TGTGCCAGCAGTACCGGGACAGGTCGAGGCACCGGGGAGCTGTTTTTT
CASSTGTGRGTGELFF
>-|TRBV2|TRBJ2-4|-
TGTGCCAGCAACATGGAGGGGGCCAAAAACATTCAGTACTTC
CASNMEGAKNIQYF
>-|TRBV18|TRBJ2-6|-
TGTGCCAGCTCACCTTGGGTAGGGCCTGGGGCCAACGTCCTGACTTTC
CASSPWVGPGANVLTF
>-|TRBV7-9|TRBJ2-6|once
TGTGCCAGCAGCTACCAGTCCTCTGGGGCCAACGTCCTGACTTTC
CASSYQSSGANVLTF
>-|TRBV25-1|TRBJ1-3|-
TGTGCCAGCAGTGACGGGGGGGCGAGCTCTGGAAACACCATATATTTT
CASSDGGASSGNTIYF
>-|TRBV4-3|TRBJ2-2|-
TGCGCCAGCAGCCCCCTGGAGACCGGGGAGCTGTTTTTT
CASSPLETGELFF
>-|TRBV4-1|TRBJ1-2|-
TGCGCCAGCAGCCAAGGGGGGTCTGTCTATGGCTACACCTTC
CASSQGGSVYGYTF
>-|TRBV9|TRBJ2-2|-
TGTGCCAGCAGCTCAGGAGCTCTAAACACCGGGGAGCTGTTTTTT
CASSSGALNTGELFF
>-|TRBV7-3|TRBJ1-1|few
TGTGCCAGCTGGGAAGGGTACATGAACACTGAAGCTTTCTTT
CASWEGYMNTEAFF
>-|TRBV6-1|TRBJ2-5|-
TGTGCCAGCAGTGAACGAGGGGCCCGGGGAGAGACCCAGTACTTC
CASSERGARGETQYF
>-|TRBV3-1/TRBV3-2|TRBJ2-7|-
TGTGCCAGCAGCCAAGATCCGAGCCCCTTCTCCTACGAGCAGTACTTC
CASSQDPSPFSYEQYF
>-|TRBV6-2/TRBV6-3|TRBJ1-1|once
TGTGCCAGCAGTCCCACGGCCAGCACTGAAGCTTTCTTT
CASSPTASTEAFF
>TRBD1|TRBV2|TRBJ2-7|-
TGTGCCAGCAGTGAGCCCCAGGGGGTGCGGTACGAGCAGTACTTC
CASSEPQGVRYEQYF
>TRBD2|TRBV30|TRBJ2-7|-
TGTGCCTGGAGCGCCACTAAGACTAGCGGGTCCTACGAGCAGTACTTC
CAWSATKTSGSYEQYF
>TRBD2|TRBV6-4|TRBJ2-3|few
TGTGCCAGCAGTGACCGAGCGGGGGTCACAGATACGCAGTATTTT
CASSDRAGVTDTQYF
>-|TRBV20-1|TRBJ1-1|-
TGCAGTGCTGGGGACACCTCGGAAGCTTTCTTT
CSAGDTSEAFF
>TRBD1|TRBV7-3|TRBJ1-5|-
TGTGCCAGCAGCTTAGACAGGGATCAGCCCCAGCATTTT
CASSLDRDQPQHF
>TRBD1|TRBV19|TRBJ1-4|-
TGTGCCAGTAGTATAGGGGCCAGGGGGCCCGAAAAACTGTTTTTT
CASSIGARGPEKLFF
>-|TRBV30|TRBJ1-4|-
TGTGCCTGGAGTGTACCGGCCTTACCCAACGAAAAACTGTTTTTT
CAWSVPALPNEKLFF
>-|TRBV14|TRBJ1-3|few
TGTGCCAGCAGCCCGGGACACTCTGGAAACACCATATATTTT
CASSPGHSGNTIYF
>-|TRBV7-3|TRBJ2-3|-
TGTGCCAGCGAGACAGGTCCTAGCACAGATACGCAGTATTTT
CASETGPSTDTQYF
>-|TRBV4-3|TRBJ2-4|-
TGCGCCAGCAGCCAAGATATCGCCGGCAGGGCCAAAAACATTCAGTACTTC
CASSQDIAGRAKNIQYF
>TRBD1|TRBV19|TRBJ2-1|-
TGTGCCGCGGCTCCTTGGTTACAGGGGGGATCCTACAATGAGCAGTTCTTC
CAAAPWLQGGSYNEQFF
>-|TRBV19|TRBJ1-2|-
TGTGCCAGTAGTATAGAATCGGAAGGAAACTATGGCTACACCTTC
CASSIESEGNYGYTF
>TRBD1|TRBV9|TRBJ2-1|-
TGTGCCAGCAGCGTAGAGCGACAGGGAAAATATGAGCAGTTCTTC
CASSVERQGKYEQFF
>TRBD1|TRBV7-2|TRBJ1-2|-
TGTGCCAGCAGCATTAGTGCTGGCAGGGGGAAAGAGGGCACCTTC
CASSISAGRGKEGTF
>-|TRBV7-9|TRBJ2-5|-
TGTGCCAGCAGCCCCGTGAGTAGAGGGGGGCGAGAGACCCAGTACTTC
CASSPVSRGGRETQYF
>-|TRBV6-6|TRBJ1-3|-
TGTGCCAGCAGTTTCGGGGGGTCCGGAAACACCATATATTTT
CASSFGGSGNTIYF
>TRBD1|TRBV29-1|TRBJ1-2|-
TGCAGCGTTGAACCGGGACAGGGACAGCTCTATGGCTACACCTTC
CSVEPGQGQLYGYTF
>-|TRBV4-1|TRBJ1-5|-
TGCGCCAGCAGGGGAGGGGCCGGCCAGCCCCAGCATTTT
CASRGGAGQPQHF
>-|TRBV2|TRBJ1-5|-
TGTGCCAGCAGTGAAGCGGGCGTCCGTGAACCCCAGCATTTT
CASSEAGVREPQHF
>-|TRBV18|TRBJ1-1|-
TGTGCCAGCTCACAGTCGAGGTGGGACACTGAAGCTTTCTTT
CASSQSRWDTEAFF
>-|TRBV15|TRBJ2-3|-
TGTGCCACCAGCAGAGCTCACTGGGGGGAAACAGATACGCAGTATTTT
CATSRAHWGETDTQYF
>-|TRBV3-1/TRBV3-2|TRBJ1-2|-
TGTGCCAGCAGCCAAGCCTCCACCTATGGCTACACCTTC
CASSQASTYGYTF
>-|TRBV27|TRBJ1-1|-
TGTGCCAGCAGTTTATCCCCCGGGTTGAACGCTTTCTTT
CASSLSPGLNAFF
>-|TRBV7-9|TRBJ1-1|-
TGTGCCAGCAGCTTAGTAGTATTAGACACTGAAGCTTTCTTT
CASSLVVLDTEAFF
>-|TRBV3-1/TRBV3-2|TRBJ1-2|-
TGTGCCAGCAGCCCCCAGGGTATGGAAAGCTATGGCTACACCTTC
CASSPQGMESYGYTF
>-|TRBV18|TRBJ2-1|-
TGTGCCAGCTCACCCGTAACAGCCCCCAATGAGCAGTTCTTC
CASSPVTAPNEQFF
>-|TRBV2|TRBJ2-3|once
TGTGCCAGCACTTGGGACAGCACAGATACGCAGTATTTT
CASTWDSTDTQYF
>TRBD1|TRBV29-1|TRBJ1-2|-
TGCAGCGTTGATATTGGGACAGGGCTCTCTAACTATGGCTACACCTTC
CSVDIGTGLSNYGYTF
>TRBD1|TRBV7-8|TRBJ2-7|-
TGTGCCAGCAGCTTCACCGGGACAGGTGCTCGCGAGCAGTACTTC
CASSFTGTGAREQYF
>-|TRBV18|TRBJ1-5|-
TGTGCCAGCTCTCCCTCCGGTGGGGGGGTCGTGTCCCAGCATTTT
CASSPSGGGVVSQHF
>TRBD2|TRBV9|TRBJ2-5|-
TGTGCCAGCAGCGGAGACGGGGGGGCCTTCAGTGAGACCCAGTACTTC
CASSGDGGAFSETQYF
>TRBD2|TRBV7-9|TRBJ2-2|few
TGTGCCAGCAGCCGGACTAGCGGGGGTCTTAACACCGGGGAGCTGTTTTTT
CASSRTSGGLNTGELFF
>TRBD1|TRBV3-1/TRBV3-2|TRBJ1-1|-
TGTGCCAGCAGCCAACTTTGGACAGGACCGAACACTGAAGCTTTCTTT
CASSQLWTGPNTEAFF
>-|TRBV6-4|TRBJ2-7|-
TGTGCCAGCAGTGACGAAGGGGCCGAATACGAGCAGTACTTC
CASSDEGAEYEQYF
>-|TRBV21-1|TRBJ2-3|-
TGTGCCAGCAGCAAAGGAGGAGAGCGGCGTTATACAGATACGCAGTATTTT
CASSKGGERRYTDTQYF
>-|TRBV29-1|TRBJ2-2|-
TGCAGCGCCGACGGACAGTCGAACACCGGGGAGCTGTTTTTT
CSADGQSNTGELFF
>-|TRBV30|TRBJ1-5|-
TGTGCCTGGAGTGTGAATTCAGGGTATGGTCCCCAGCATTTT
CAWSVNSGYGPQHF
>-|TRBV11-3|TRBJ1-5|-
TGTGCCAGCAGCTCCATAGAAGACATTTATAGCAATCAGCCCCAGCATTTT
CASSSIEDIYSNQPQHF